This TCR beta chain was captured in a study of radiotherapy plus CTLA-4 blockade in lung cancer. A note on this clone: The antigen remains unidentified.

Study-wide results and limits: Peripheral blood showed expansion of tumor-derived TCR clones after radiotherapy and ipilimumab.

Measured with immunoSEQ multiplex PCR; TCRdb has only the in-frame clones, and not every one. The profile shows about 120,000 clones, 78% of them singletons. From germline, CDR1 is SGHRS and CDR2 YFSETQ. The CDR3 runs to 15 residues. The V gene lost 0 bases and the J gene lost 2 bases, with 11 bases spanning the gap. The rearrangement uses TRBV5-1 and TRBJ2-5, with D perhaps matching TRBD2 (6 bases). This receptor was obtained from a human donor with non-small cell lung cancer who had a partial response to radiotherapy plus ipilimumab. Sequenced here: peripheral blood, sampled from a patient treated with radiotherapy plus ipilimumab. The CDR3: CASSLGAGRQETQYF. DNA of the CDR3: TGCGCCAGCAGCTTGGGCGCGGGAAGGCAAGAGACCCAGTACTTC.